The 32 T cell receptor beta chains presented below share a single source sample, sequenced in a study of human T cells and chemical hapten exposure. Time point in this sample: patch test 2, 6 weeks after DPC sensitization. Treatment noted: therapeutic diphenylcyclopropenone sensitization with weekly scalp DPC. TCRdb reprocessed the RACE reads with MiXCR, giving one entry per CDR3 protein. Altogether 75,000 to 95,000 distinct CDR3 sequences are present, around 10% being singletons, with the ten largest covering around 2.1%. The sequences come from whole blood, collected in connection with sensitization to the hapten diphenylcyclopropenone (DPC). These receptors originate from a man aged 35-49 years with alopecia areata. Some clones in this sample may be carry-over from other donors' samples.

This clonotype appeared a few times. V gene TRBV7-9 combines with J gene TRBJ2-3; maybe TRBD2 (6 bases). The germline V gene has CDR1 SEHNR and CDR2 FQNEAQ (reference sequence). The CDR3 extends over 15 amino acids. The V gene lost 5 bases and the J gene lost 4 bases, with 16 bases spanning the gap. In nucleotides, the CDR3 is TGTGCCAGCAGCCCCCGGGGACTCGGTCCAGATACGCAGTATTTT. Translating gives CASSPRGLGPDTQYF.

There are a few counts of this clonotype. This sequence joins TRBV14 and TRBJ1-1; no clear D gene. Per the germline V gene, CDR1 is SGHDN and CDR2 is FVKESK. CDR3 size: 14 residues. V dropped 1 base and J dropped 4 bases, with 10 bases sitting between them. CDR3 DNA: TGTGCCAGCAGCCAAGTTTTATACGGCACTGAAGCTTTCTTT. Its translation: CASSQVLYGTEAFF.

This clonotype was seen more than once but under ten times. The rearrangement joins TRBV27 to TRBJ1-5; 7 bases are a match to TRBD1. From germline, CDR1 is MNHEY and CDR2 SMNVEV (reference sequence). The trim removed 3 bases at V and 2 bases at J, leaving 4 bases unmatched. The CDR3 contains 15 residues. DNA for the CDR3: TGTGCCAGCAGTTTTTTCAGGGGGGGCAATCAGCCCCAGCATTTT. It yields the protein CASSFFRGGNQPQHF.

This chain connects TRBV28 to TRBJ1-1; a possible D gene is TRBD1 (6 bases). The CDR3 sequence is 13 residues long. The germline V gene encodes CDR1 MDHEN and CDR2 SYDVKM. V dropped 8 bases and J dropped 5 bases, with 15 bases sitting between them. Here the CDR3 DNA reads TGTGCCAGCGGGTTCAGGGGAATGACTGAAGCTTTCTTT. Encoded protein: CASGFRGMTEAFF.

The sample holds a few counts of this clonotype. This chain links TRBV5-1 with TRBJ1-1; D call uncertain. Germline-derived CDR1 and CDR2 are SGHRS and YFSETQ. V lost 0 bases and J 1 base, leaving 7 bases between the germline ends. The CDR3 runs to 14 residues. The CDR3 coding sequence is TGCGCCAGCAGCTTGGGCGACGGGAACACTGAAGCTTTCTTT. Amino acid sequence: CASSLGDGNTEAFF.

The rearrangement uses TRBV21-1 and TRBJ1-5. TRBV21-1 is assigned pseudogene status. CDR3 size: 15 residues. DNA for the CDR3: TGTGCCAGCCGAACTCTTGTCTATAGCAATCAGCCCCAGCATTTT. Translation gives CASRTLVYSNQPQHF.

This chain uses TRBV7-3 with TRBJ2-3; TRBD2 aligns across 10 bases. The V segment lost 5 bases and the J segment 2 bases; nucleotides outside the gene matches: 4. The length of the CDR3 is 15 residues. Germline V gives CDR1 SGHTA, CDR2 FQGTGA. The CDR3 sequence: CASSPLAGDTDTQYF. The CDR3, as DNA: TGTGCCAGCAGCCCCCTAGCGGGAGACACAGATACGCAGTATTTT. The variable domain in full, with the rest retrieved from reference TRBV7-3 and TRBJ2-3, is GAGVSQTPSNKVTEKGKYVELRCDPISGHTALYWYRQSLGQGPEFLIYFQGTGAADDSGLPNDRFFAVRPEGSVSTLKIQRTERGDSAVYLCASSPLAGDTDTQYFGPGTRLTVL.

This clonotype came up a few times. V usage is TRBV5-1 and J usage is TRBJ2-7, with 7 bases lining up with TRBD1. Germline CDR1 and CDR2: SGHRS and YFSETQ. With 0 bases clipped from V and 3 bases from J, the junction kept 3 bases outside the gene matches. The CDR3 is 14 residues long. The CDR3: CASSLGAGGYEQYF. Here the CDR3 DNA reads TGCGCCAGCAGCTTGGGCGCAGGGGGCTACGAGCAGTACTTC.

CDR3 coding DNA: TGTGCCAGCAGTTTTCTGGGGACCTCCTACGAGCAGTACTTC. Translated, it gives CASSFLGTSYEQYF. This sequence joins TRBV28 and TRBJ2-7; D may correspond to TRBD1 or TRBD2 (5 bases each). This CDR3 comprises 14 residues. V lost 3 bases and J lost 0, with 9 bases in between. The germline gives CDR1 MDHEN, CDR2 SYDVKM.

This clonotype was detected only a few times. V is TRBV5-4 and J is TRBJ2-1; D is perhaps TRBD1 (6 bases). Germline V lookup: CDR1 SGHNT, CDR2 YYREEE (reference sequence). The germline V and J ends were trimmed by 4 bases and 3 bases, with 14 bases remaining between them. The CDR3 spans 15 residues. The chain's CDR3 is CASSLDSGLYNEQFF. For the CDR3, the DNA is TGTGCCAGCAGCCTGGACAGTGGGCTCTACAATGAGCAGTTCTTC.

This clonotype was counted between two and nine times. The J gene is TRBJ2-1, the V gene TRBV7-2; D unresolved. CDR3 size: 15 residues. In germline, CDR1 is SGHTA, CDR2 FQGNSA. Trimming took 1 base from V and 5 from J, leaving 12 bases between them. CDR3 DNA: TGTGCCAGCAGCTTAGAGGATGGGCGGAACAATGAGCAGTTCTTC. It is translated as CASSLEDGRNNEQFF.

The CDR3 coding sequence is TGCAGTGCTATAGGGAGCTCCAAGGCAGATACGCAGTATTTT. Translation: CSAIGSSKADTQYF. The chain employs TRBV20-1 and TRBJ2-3; D perhaps matches TRBD2 (5 bases). V was trimmed by 4 bases and J by 4 bases, leaving 15 bases between them. In germline, CDR1 is DFQATT, CDR2 SNEGSKA (reference sequence). The CDR3 is 14 amino acids.

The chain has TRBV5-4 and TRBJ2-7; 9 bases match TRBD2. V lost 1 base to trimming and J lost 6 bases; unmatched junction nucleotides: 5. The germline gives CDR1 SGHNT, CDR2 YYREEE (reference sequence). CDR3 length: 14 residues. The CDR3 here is CASSLSGGLIEQYF. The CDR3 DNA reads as TGTGCCAGCAGCTTGAGCGGGGGGCTAATCGAGCAGTACTTC.

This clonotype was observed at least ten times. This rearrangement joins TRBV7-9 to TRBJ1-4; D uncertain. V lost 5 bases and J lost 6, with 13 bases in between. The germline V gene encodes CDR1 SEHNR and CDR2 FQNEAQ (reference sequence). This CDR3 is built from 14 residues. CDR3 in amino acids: CASSTAKADEKLFF. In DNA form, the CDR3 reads TGTGCCAGCAGCACAGCAAAAGCAGATGAAAAACTGTTTTTT.

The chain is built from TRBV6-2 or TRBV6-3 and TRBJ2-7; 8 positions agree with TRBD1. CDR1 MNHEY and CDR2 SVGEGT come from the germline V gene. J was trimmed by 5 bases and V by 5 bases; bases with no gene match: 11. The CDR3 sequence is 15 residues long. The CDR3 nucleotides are TGTGCCAGCAGTCCAAAAGGACAGGGACCGCACGAGCAGTACTTC. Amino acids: CASSPKGQGPHEQYF.

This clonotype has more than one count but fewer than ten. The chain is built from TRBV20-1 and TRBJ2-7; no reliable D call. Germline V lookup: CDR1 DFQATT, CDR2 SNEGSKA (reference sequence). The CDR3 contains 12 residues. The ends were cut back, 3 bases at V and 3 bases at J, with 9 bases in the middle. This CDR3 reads CSARDDIYEQYF. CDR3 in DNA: TGCAGTGCTAGGGACGACATCTACGAGCAGTACTTC.

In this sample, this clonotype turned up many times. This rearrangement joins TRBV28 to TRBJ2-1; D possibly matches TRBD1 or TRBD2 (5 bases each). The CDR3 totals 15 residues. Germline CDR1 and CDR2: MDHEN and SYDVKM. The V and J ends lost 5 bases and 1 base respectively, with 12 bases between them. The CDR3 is CASSPRGVSYNEQFF. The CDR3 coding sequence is TGTGCCAGCAGTCCTCGAGGGGTTTCCTACAATGAGCAGTTCTTC.

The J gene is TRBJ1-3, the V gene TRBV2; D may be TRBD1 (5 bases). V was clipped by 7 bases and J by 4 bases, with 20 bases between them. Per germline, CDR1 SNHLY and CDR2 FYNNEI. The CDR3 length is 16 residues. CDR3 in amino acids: CASTGRGAESGNTIYF. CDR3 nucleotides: TGTGCCAGCACGGGTAGGGGAGCGGAATCGGGAAACACCATATATTTT. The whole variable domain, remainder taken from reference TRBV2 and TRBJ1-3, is EPEVTQTPSHQVTQMGQEVILRCVPISNHLYFYWYRQILGQKVEFLVSFYNNEISEKSEIFDDQFSVERPDGSNFTLKIRSTKLEDSAMYFCASTGRGAESGNTIYFGEGSWLTVV.

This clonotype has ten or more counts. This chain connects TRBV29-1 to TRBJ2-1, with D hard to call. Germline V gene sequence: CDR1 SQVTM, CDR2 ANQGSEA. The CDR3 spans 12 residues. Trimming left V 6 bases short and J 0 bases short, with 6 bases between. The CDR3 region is CSVRTSYNEQFF. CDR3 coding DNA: TGCAGCGTAAGAACCTCCTACAATGAGCAGTTCTTC.

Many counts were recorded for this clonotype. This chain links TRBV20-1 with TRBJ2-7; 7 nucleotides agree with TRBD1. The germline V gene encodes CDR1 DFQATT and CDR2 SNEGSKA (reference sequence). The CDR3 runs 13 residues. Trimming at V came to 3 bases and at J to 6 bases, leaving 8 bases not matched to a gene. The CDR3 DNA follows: TGCAGTGCTAGGCCTTTACAGGGGCTCGAGCAGTACGTC. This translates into CSARPLQGLEQYV.

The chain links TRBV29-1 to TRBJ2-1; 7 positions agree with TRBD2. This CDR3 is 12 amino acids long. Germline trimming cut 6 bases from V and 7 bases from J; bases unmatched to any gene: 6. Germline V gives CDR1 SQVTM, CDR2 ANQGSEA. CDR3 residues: CSVGTTINEQFF. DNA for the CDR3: TGCAGCGTGGGGACTACGATAAATGAGCAGTTCTTC.

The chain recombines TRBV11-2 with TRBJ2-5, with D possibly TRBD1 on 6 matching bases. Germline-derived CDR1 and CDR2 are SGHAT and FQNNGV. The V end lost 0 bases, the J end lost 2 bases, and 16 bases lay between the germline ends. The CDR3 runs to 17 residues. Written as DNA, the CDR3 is TGTGCCAGCAGCTTAGATCTGCCAGGGGTTAGACAAGAGACCCAGTACTTC. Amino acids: CASSLDLPGVRQETQYF.

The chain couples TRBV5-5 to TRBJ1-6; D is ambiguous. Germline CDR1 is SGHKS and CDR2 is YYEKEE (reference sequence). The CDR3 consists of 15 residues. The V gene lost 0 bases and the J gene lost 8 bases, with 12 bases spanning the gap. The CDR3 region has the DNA TGTGCCAGCAGCTTGGTTAAAGAGACCTATTCACCCCTCCACTTT. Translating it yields CASSLVKETYSPLHF.

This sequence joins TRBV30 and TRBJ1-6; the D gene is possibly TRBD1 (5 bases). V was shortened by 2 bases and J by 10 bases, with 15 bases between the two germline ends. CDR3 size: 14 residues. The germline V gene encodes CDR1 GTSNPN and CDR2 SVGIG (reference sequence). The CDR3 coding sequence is TGTGCCTGGAGTCGGGGGGGTTCCGAGTCACCCCTCCACTTT. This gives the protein CAWSRGGSESPLHF.

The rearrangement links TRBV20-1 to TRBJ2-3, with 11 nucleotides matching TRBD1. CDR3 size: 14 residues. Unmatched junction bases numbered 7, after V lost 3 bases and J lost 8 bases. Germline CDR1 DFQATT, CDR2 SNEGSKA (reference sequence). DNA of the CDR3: TGCAGTGCTAGGGAAGGACAGGGGGCGGCTACGCAGTATTTT. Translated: CSAREGQGAATQYF.

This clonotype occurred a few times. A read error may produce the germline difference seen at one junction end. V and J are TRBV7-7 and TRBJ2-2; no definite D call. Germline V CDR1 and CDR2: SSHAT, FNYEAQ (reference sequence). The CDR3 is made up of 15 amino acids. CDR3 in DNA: TGTGCTAGCAGCTTAGGCGTCTCGAACACCGGGGAGCTGTTTTTT. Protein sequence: CASSLGVSNTGELFF.

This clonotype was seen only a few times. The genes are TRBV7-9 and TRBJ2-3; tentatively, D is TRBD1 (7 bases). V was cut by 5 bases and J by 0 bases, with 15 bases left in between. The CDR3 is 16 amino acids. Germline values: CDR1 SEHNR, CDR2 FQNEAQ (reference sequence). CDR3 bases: TGTGCCAGCAGCCTATTGACAGGGAGGAGCACAGATACGCAGTATTTT. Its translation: CASSLLTGRSTDTQYF.

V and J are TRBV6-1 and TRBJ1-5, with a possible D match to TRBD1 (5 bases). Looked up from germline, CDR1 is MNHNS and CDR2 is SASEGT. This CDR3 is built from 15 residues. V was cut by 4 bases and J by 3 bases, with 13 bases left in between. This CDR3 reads CASSGGSVANQPQHF. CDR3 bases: TGTGCCAGCAGTGGGGGGTCCGTAGCCAATCAGCCCCAGCATTTT.

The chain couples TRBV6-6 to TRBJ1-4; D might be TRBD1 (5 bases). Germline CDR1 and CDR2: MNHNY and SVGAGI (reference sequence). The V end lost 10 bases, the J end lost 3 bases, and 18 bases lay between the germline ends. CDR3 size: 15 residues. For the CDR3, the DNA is TGTGCCACCGGTCAGAGGGGACGGGCTAATGAAAAACTGTTTTTT. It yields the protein CATGQRGRANEKLFF.

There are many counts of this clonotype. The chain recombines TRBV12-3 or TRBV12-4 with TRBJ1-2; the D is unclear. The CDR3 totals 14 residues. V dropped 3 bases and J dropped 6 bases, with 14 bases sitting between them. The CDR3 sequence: CASSFGGLGNGYTF. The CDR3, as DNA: TGTGCCAGCAGTTTCGGCGGGCTGGGTAATGGCTACACCTTC.

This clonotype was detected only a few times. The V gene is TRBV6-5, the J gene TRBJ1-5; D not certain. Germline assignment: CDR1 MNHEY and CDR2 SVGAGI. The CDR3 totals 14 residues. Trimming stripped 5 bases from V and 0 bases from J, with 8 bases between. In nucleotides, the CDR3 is TGTGCCAGCAGTCCACGGGATAGCAATCAGCCCCAGCATTTT. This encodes CASSPRDSNQPQHF.

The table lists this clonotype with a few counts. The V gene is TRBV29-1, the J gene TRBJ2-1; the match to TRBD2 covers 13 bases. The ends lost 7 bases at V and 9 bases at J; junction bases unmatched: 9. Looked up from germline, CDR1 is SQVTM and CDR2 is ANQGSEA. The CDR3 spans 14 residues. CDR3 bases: TGCAGCGCCGGGACTAGCGGGACTATCGTTGAGCAGTTCTTC. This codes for CSAGTSGTIVEQFF.